These 11 T cell receptor beta chains share one sample of origin, sequenced in a study of early T cells in non-severe SARS-CoV-2 infection. TCRdb ran MiXCR on the 5' RACE reads and lists one entry per CDR3 protein. The sample has approximately 23,000 distinct CDR3 sequences; 3.5% to 5.5% are singletons. Specimen: whole blood. The receptors were sampled from an adult who was a healthcare worker with PCR-confirmed SARS-CoV-2 infection or an uninfected control (not recorded which).

This CDR3 reads CASLREPNEQFF. For the CDR3, the DNA is TGTGCCAGCCTACGGGAGCCCAATGAGCAGTTCTTC. The chain recombines TRBV28 with TRBJ2-1; a possible D gene is TRBD2 (6 bases). Trimming shortened V by 8 bases and J by 6 bases, and 11 bases separated the two germline ends. CDR1 and CDR2 (germline): MDHEN, SYDVKM. The CDR3 runs 12 residues.

This clonotype was seen ten or more times. This sequence joins TRBV6-1 and TRBJ2-7; D is ambiguous. The germline CDR1 and CDR2 sequences are MNHNS and SASEGT. With 0 bases removed from V and 4 bases from J, the gap between germline ends came to 13 bases. The CDR3 has 15 amino acids. The CDR3 sequence: CASSEARPSGYEQYF. As DNA, the CDR3 is TGTGCCAGCAGTGAAGCTCGACCGAGTGGGTACGAGCAGTACTTC.

This clonotype has at least ten counts. This chain uses TRBV6-5 with TRBJ2-2; the D call may be TRBD1 or TRBD2 (6 bases each). Germline CDR1 reads MNHEY; CDR2 reads SVGAGI. The CDR3 runs 17 residues. Between the trimmed V and J ends, which lost 0 bases and 1 base, there was a span of 12 bases. CDR3 protein: CASSYSGGPLNTGELFF. The DNA for the CDR3 is TGTGCCAGCAGTTACTCAGGGGGGCCGTTGAACACCGGGGAGCTGTTTTTT.

This clonotype is classed as medium-sized. The chain carries TRBV28 and TRBJ1-2; D gene unclear. Germline CDR1 and CDR2: MDHEN and SYDVKM. V was pared by 1 base and J by 1 base, with 22 bases between. The length of the CDR3 is 19 residues. The DNA of the CDR3 is TGTGCCAGCAGTTTATTAATTAGCAAAGGCCGAGAAAGTAACTATGGCTACACCTTC. Its protein product is CASSLLISKGRESNYGYTF.

This clonotype was counted many times. This chain connects TRBV6-4 to TRBJ1-5; the D gene is possibly TRBD1 (6 bases). This CDR3 contains 16 residues. V was clipped by 0 bases and J by 0 bases, with 9 bases between them. Per the germline V gene, CDR1 is MRHNA and CDR2 is SNTAGT. The CDR3 DNA is TGTGCCAGCAGTGACTCCACAGGGTATAGCAATCAGCCCCAGCATTTT. It encodes CASSDSTGYSNQPQHF.

This clonotype was observed many times. The chain is built from TRBV7-2 and TRBJ2-7, with 16 bases that match TRBD2. V lost 2 bases and J lost 0; bases outside the gene matches: 13. The CDR3 sequence is 21 residues long. Germline-derived CDR1 and CDR2 are SGHTA and FQGNSA. The CDR3 is CASSLLGLAGGPSPYSYEQYF. DNA for the CDR3: TGTGCCAGCAGCTTATTGGGACTAGCGGGAGGGCCCTCGCCTTACTCCTACGAGCAGTACTTC.

There are many counts of this clonotype. The rearrangement joins TRBV12-3 or TRBV12-4 to TRBJ2-6; the match to TRBD1 covers 9 bases. CDR3 length: 17 amino acids. The J segment lost 0 bases and the V segment lost 6 bases, leaving 6 bases of the junction unmatched. CDR3 DNA: TGTGCCAGCAGGGGACAGGGCGCCTTCTCTGGGGCCAACGTCCTGACTTTC. Its translation is CASRGQGAFSGANVLTF.

This rearrangement joins TRBV7-8 to TRBJ2-7; unclear D gene. The CDR3 runs to 13 residues. The V gene lost 1 base and the J gene lost 3 bases, with 7 bases spanning the gap. CDR1 is SGHVS and CDR2 is FQNEAQ in the germline V gene. CDR3 protein: CASSLVLDYEQYF. The CDR3 DNA reads TGTGCCAGCAGCTTAGTTCTGGACTACGAGCAGTACTTC.

This clonotype showed up many times. V gene TRBV2 combines with J gene TRBJ2-2; D is perhaps TRBD2 (5 bases). The CDR3 has 15 residues. Trimming took 6 bases from V and 5 from J, leaving 16 bases between them. Germline V gene data show CDR1 as SNHLY and CDR2 as FYNNEI. DNA of the CDR3: TGTGCCAGCAGACTAGGGCCCAGAGGGACCGGGGAGCTGTTTTTT. Residues: CASRLGPRGTGELFF.

Remarks on this clonotype: A much larger clonotype is one base distant, so this may be a read error. In nucleotides, the CDR3 is TGTGCCAGTGAGGACAGGTTTGAAGATAAACTGTTTTTT. Amino acids: CASEDRFEDKLFF. J is TRBJ1-4 and V is TRBV19; TRBD1 matches 7 bases. V dropped 8 bases and J dropped 11; count of bases not matched to a gene: 11. Looked up from germline, CDR1 is LNHDA and CDR2 is SQIVND (reference sequence). The CDR3 is 13 amino acids.

This clonotype was found many times. V and J are TRBV20-1 and TRBJ2-5, with D perhaps matching TRBD2 (5 bases). V lost 5 bases to trimming and J lost 5 bases, with 12 bases between them. CDR1 is DFQATT, CDR2 SNEGSKA, per germline (reference sequence). The CDR3 length is 12 residues. CDR3 bases: TGCAGTGCTCCATGGACTGGGGAGACCCAGTACTTC. Residues: CSAPWTGETQYF.